One sample yielded the 10 T cell receptor beta chains listed below, sequenced in a study of T cell changes during pregnancy in multiple sclerosis. Assay: immunoSEQ multiplex PCR; the TCRdb copy retains only in-frame clones and omits some. The sample holds 40,000 or so clones, more than 90% seen once. Sequenced material: CD8+ T cells from peripheral blood mononuclear cells, taken in the first trimester of pregnancy. Receptor source: a female donor with multiple sclerosis, enrolled in a pregnancy study.

The J gene is TRBJ2-7, the V gene TRBV7-8; the D is unclear. V was clipped by 5 bases and J by 3 bases, with 11 bases between them. The length of the CDR3 is 13 residues. The germline CDR1 and CDR2 sequences are SGHVS and FQNEAQ. CDR3 amino acids: CASSPNNNYEQYF. The CDR3 coding sequence is TGTGCCAGCAGCCCAAACAACAACTACGAGCAGTACTTC.

This clone was observed a handful of times. This rearrangement joins TRBV14 to TRBJ1-1; possible D gene TRBD1, 6 bases. The germline V gene encodes CDR1 SGHDN and CDR2 FVKESK. V was shortened by 3 bases and J by 11 bases, with 13 bases between the two germline ends. The CDR3 is made up of 12 amino acids. CDR3 amino acids: CASSHEQGRAFF. The CDR3 nucleotides read TGTGCCAGCAGCCATGAACAGGGTCGGGCTTTCTTT.

This chain connects TRBV4-1 to TRBJ2-1, with 10 bases matching TRBD2. Germline V lookup: CDR1 MGHRA, CDR2 YSYEKL. CDR3 length equals 19 residues. V lost 0 bases to trimming and J lost 4 bases; unmatched junction nucleotides: 12. The CDR3 DNA follows: TGCGCCAGCAGCCAAGAGATCGCTAGCGGGGGCACTAGGTACAATGAGCAGTTCTTC. Its translation is CASSQEIASGGTRYNEQFF.

The CDR3 DNA reads TGTGCCAGCAGTGAAGCGGACAGTTACGAAGCTTTCTTT. Protein product: CASSEADSYEAFF. This sequence joins TRBV6-1 and TRBJ1-1; a weak D match, TRBD1 (6 bases). V gave up 0 bases and J gave up 8 bases, with 10 bases separating them. The CDR3 covers 13 residues. CDR1 MNHNS and CDR2 SASEGT come from the germline V gene.

V and J are TRBV7-8 and TRBJ2-2, with no clear D. In germline, CDR1 is SGHVS, CDR2 FQNEAQ. Trimming took off 0 bases at V and 0 bases at J, with 5 bases between the two ends. This CDR3 spans 15 amino acids. The CDR3 DNA reads TGTGCCAGCAGCTTAGCACGAGCGAACACCGGGGAGCTGTTTTTT. As protein: CASSLARANTGELFF.

The chain uses TRBV9 and TRBJ1-1; 11 positions agree with TRBD1. Germline CDR1 is SGDLS and CDR2 is YYNGEE. After removal of 3 bases from V and 4 bases from J, the junction contained 2 bases not matched to a gene. The CDR3 is made up of 14 amino acids. The CDR3 is CASSGDRGFTEAFF. The CDR3 bases are TGTGCCAGCAGCGGGGACAGGGGGTTCACTGAAGCTTTCTTT.

The rearrangement links TRBV10-3 to TRBJ1-2, with TRBD1 matching over 10 bases. Per germline, CDR1 ENHRY and CDR2 SYGVKD. The trim removed 3 bases at V and 5 bases at J, leaving 6 bases unmatched. The CDR3 runs 15 residues. The chain's CDR3 is CAISDLTGGPYGYTF. CDR3 DNA: TGTGCCATCAGTGACTTGACAGGGGGCCCTTATGGCTACACCTTC.

V is TRBV4-2 and J is TRBJ2-2, with TRBD2 identical over 9 bases. The ends lost 4 bases at V and 4 bases at J; junction bases unmatched: 1. Germline assignment: CDR1 LGHNA and CDR2 YNFKEQ. This CDR3 contains 14 residues. CDR3 in DNA: TGTGCCAGCAGCCCGGGACTAGCCACCGGGGAGCTGTTTTTT. Its translation: CASSPGLATGELFF.

The chain has TRBV7-8 and TRBJ1-5; tentatively, D is TRBD1 (6 bases). Germline-derived CDR1 and CDR2 are SGHVS and FQNEAQ. The CDR3 has 16 residues. Trimming took 1 base from V and 3 from J, leaving 13 bases between them. The CDR3 here is CASSLGQVEVNQPQHF. The CDR3 coding sequence is TGTGCCAGCAGCTTAGGACAGGTCGAAGTCAATCAGCCCCAGCATTTT.

This clone has only one observation. The chain has TRBV2 and TRBJ1-4, with TRBD1 identical over 9 bases. CDR3 length equals 14 residues. The V segment lost 6 bases and the J segment 8 bases; nucleotides outside the gene matches: 7. Germline loops: CDR1 SNHLY, CDR2 FYNNEI. Here the CDR3 reads CASSYGTGNEKLFF. CDR3 coding DNA: TGTGCCAGCAGCTACGGGACAGGGAACGAAAAACTGTTTTTT.